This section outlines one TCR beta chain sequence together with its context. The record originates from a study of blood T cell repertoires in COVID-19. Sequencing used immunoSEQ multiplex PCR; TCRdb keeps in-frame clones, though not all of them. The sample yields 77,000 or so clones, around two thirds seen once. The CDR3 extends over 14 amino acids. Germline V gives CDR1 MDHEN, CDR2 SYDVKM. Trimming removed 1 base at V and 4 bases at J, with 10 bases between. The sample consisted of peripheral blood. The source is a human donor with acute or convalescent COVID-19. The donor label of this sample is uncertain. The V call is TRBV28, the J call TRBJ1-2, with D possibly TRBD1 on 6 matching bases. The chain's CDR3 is CASSLSYRVYGYTF. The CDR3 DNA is TGTGCCAGCAGTTTATCATACAGGGTCTATGGCTACACCTTC.